This T cell receptor (beta chain) is drawn from a study of blood T cell repertoires in COVID-19. Participants came from fewer than 25 US areas, aged about 18 to 95 years. Self-reported history from a screening survey and questionnaire set each donor's cohort. Two negative PCRs, clearance, or symptom resolution were required of recovered Cohort 3 donors. Assay used: immunoSEQ multiplex PCR; TCRdb lists only in-frame clones, some missing. Of a few hundred thousand clones listed, approximately 85% are singletons. The sequenced material came from PBMCs or T cells enriched from blood (not recorded which). The clonotype originates from a man aged 30-40 years who had recovered from COVID-19.

The CDR3 spells CASSWGQTGNTIYF. The CDR3, as DNA: TGTGCCAGCAGCTGGGGACAGACGGGAAACACCATATATTTT. The genes are TRBV5-5 and TRBJ1-3; TRBD1 agrees at 7 bases. The CDR3 totals 14 residues. CDR1 is SGHKS, CDR2 YYEKEE, per germline (reference sequence). V lost 3 bases and J lost 4; bases outside the gene matches: 4. Supplemented by reference TRBV5-5 and TRBJ1-3, the full variable domain reads DAGVTQSPTHLIKTRGQQVTLRCSPISGHKSVSWYQQVLGQGPQFIFQYYEKEERGRGNFPDRFSARQFPNYSSELNVNALLLGDSALYLCASSWGQTGNTIYFGEGSWLTVV.